The clone carrying this T cell receptor beta chain was detected ten times or more. Its antigen is undetermined. Sequenced by immunoSEQ multiplex PCR; TCRdb stores in-frame clones only, minus some. There are 7,000 or so clones in the sample, none observed a single time. Busulfan-fludarabine conditioning, marrow transplant, and cyclophosphamide on days +3 and +4 were administered. The sample comes from a study of T cells after posttransplantation cyclophosphamide. Findings of the study overall: Donor CD8+ memory clones often dominated recipient blood repertoires at later times. Recipient CMV seropositivity and CMV reactivation strongly tracked TRB clonality.

Trimming cost V 6 bases and J 5 bases; bases outside gene matches: 6. The CDR3 extends over 14 amino acids. Germline V CDR1 and CDR2: MNHEY, SVGAGI. Sample: PBMCs, taken after allogeneic stem cell transplant with posttransplant cyclophosphamide. This receptor was taken from a female patient aged 45 to 65 who received an allogeneic stem cell transplant from an unrelated donor, was CMV-positive, and had acute GVHD only. Part of the T cell pool may stem from the graft donor. The chain links TRBV6-5 to TRBJ2-5; 10 positions match TRBD1. CDR3 in amino acids: CASRSTGGRETQYF. CDR3 sequence (DNA): TGTGCCAGCAGATCGACAGGGGGCAGGGAGACCCAGTACTTC.